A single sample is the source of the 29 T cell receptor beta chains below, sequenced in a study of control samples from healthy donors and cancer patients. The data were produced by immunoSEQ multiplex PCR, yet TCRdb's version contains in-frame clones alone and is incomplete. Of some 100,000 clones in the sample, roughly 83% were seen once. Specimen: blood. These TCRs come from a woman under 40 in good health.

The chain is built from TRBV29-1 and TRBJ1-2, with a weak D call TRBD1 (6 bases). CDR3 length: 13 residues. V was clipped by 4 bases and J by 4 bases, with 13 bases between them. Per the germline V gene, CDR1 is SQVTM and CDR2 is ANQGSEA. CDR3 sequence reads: CSVGVQGPYGYTF. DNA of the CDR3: TGCAGCGTTGGCGTTCAGGGGCCCTATGGCTACACCTTC.

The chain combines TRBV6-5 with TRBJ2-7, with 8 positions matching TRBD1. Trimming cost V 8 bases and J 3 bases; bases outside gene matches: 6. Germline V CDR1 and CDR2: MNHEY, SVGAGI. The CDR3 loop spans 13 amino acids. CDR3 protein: CASGDRPGYEQYF. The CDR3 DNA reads TGTGCCAGCGGGGACAGGCCCGGCTACGAGCAGTACTTC.

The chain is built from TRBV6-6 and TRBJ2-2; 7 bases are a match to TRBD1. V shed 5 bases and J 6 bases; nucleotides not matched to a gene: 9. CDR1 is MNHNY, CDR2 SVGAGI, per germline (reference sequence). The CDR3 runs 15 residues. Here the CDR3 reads CASSTGTVVSGELFF. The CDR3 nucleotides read TGTGCCAGCAGTACCGGGACAGTGGTCTCCGGGGAGCTGTTTTTT.

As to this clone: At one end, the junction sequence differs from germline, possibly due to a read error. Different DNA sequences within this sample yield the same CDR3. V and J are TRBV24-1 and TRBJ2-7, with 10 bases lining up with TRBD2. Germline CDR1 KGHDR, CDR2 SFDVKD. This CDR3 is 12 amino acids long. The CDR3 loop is CATSGRGNEQYF. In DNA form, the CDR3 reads TGTGCTACCAGCGGGAGGGGGAACGAGCAGTACTTC.

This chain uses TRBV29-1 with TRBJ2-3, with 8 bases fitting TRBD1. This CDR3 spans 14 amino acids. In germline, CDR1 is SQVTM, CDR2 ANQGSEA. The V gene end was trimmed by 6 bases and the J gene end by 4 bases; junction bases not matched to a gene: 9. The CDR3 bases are TGCAGCGTAACGGGACAGGCTTGGGCAGATACGCAGTATTTT. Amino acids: CSVTGQAWADTQYF.

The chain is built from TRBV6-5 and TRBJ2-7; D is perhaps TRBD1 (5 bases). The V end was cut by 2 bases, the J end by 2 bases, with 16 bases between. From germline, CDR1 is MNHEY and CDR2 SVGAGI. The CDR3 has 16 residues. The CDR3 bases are TGTGCCAGCAGTTACGGACCGGGTCAGGGTGCCTACGAGCAGTACTTC. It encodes CASSYGPGQGAYEQYF.

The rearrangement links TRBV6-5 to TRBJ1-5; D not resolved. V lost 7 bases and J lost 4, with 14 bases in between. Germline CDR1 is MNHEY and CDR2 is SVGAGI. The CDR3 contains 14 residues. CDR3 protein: CASTPTVNNQPQHF. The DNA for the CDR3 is TGTGCCAGCACCCCGACCGTGAATAATCAGCCCCAGCATTTT.

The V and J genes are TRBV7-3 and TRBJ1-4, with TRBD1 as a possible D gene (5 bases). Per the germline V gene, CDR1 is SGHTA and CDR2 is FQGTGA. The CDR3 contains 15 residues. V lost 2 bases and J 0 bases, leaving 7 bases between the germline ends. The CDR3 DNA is TGTGCCAGCAGCTTACAGGGTGCAACTAATGAAAAACTGTTTTTT. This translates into CASSLQGATNEKLFF.

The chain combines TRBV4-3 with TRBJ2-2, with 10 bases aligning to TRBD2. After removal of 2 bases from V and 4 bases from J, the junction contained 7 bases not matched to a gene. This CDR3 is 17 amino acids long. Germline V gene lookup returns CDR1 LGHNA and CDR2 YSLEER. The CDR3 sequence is CASSQSSGGAFTGELFF. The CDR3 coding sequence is TGCGCCAGCAGCCAATCGAGCGGGGGGGCTTTCACCGGGGAGCTGTTTTTT.

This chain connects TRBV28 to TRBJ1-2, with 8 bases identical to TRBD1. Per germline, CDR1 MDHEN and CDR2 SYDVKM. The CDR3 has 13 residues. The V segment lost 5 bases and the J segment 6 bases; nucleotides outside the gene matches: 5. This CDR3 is CASSETGVNGYTF. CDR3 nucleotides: TGTGCCAGCAGTGAGACAGGGGTAAATGGCTACACCTTC.

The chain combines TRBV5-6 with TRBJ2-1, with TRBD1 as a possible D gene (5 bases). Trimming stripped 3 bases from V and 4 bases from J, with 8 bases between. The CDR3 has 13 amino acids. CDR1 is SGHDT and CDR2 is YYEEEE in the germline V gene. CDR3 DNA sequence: TGTGCCAGCAGCTCCGACAGATACAATGAGCAGTTCTTC. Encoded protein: CASSSDRYNEQFF.

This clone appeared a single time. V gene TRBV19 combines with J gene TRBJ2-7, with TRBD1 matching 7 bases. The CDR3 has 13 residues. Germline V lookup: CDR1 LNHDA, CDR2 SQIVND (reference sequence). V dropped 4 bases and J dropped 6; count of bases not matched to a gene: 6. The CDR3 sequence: CASSTRQGVEQYF. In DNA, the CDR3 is TGTGCCAGTAGTACCCGACAGGGAGTCGAGCAGTACTTC.

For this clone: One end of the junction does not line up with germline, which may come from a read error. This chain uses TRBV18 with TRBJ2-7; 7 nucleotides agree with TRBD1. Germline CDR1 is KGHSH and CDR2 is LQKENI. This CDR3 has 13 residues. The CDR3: CASSSTGLRAIDF. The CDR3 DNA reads TGTGCCAGCTCTTCGACAGGGCTACGAGCGATAGACTTC.

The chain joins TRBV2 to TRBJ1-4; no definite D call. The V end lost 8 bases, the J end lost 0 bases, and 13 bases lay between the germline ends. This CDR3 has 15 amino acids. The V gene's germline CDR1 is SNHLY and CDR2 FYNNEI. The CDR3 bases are TGTGCCAGCGGCGGAGCTACTGCAACTAATGAAAAACTGTTTTTT. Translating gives CASGGATATNEKLFF.

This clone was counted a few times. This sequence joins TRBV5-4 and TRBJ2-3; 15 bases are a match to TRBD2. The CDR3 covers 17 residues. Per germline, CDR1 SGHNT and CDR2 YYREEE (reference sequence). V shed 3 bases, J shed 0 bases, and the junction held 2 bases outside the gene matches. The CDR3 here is CASSWGLAGGSTDTQYF. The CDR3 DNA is TGTGCCAGCAGCTGGGGACTAGCGGGAGGAAGCACAGATACGCAGTATTTT. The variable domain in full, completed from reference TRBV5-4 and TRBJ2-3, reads ETGVTQSPTHLIKTRGQQVTLRCSSQSGHNTVSWYQQALGQGPQFIFQYYREEENGRGNFPPRFSGLQFPNYSSELNVNALELDDSALYLCASSWGLAGGSTDTQYFGPGTRLTVL.

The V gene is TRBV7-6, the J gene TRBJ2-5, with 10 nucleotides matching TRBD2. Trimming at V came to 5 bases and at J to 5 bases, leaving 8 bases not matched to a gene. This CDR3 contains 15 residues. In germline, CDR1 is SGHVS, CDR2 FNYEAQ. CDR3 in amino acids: CASSVTGTSAETQYF. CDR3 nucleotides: TGTGCCAGCAGCGTGACCGGGACTAGCGCCGAGACCCAGTACTTC.

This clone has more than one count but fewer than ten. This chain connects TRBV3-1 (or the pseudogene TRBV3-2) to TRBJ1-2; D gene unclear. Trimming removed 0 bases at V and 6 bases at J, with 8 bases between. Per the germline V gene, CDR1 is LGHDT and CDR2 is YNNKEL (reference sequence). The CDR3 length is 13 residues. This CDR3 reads CASSQEGGNGYTF. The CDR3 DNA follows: TGTGCCAGCAGCCAAGAAGGAGGTAATGGCTACACCTTC.

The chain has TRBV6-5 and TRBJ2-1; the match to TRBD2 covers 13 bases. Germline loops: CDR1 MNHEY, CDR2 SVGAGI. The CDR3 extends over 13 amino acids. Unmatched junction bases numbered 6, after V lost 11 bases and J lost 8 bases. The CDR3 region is CAAGTSGVDEQFF. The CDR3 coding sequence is TGTGCCGCCGGGACTAGCGGGGTGGATGAGCAGTTCTTC.

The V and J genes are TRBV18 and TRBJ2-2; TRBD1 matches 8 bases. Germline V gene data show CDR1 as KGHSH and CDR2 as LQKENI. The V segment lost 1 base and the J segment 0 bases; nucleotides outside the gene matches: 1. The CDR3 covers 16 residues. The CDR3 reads CASSPLGQANTGELFF. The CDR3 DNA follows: TGTGCCAGCTCACCACTGGGACAGGCGAACACCGGGGAGCTGTTTTTT.

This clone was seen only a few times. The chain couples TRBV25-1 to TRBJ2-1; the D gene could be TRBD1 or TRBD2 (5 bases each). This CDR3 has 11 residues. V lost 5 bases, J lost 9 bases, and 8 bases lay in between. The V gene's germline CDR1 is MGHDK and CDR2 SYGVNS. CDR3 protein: CASSKGTEQFF. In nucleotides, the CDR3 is TGTGCCAGCAGTAAAGGGACTGAGCAGTTCTTC. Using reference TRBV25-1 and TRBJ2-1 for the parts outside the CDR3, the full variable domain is EADIYQTPRYLVIGTGKKITLECSQTMGHDKMYWYQQDPGMELHLIHYSYGVNSTEKGDLSSESTVSRIRTEHFPLTLESARPSHTSQYLCASSKGTEQFFGPGTRLTVL.

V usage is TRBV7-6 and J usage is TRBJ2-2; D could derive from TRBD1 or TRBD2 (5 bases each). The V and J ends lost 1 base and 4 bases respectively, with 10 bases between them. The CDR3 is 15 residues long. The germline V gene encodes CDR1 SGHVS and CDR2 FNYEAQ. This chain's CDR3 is CASSLDWGSTGELFF. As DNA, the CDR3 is TGTGCCAGCAGCTTAGATTGGGGGAGCACCGGGGAGCTGTTTTTT.

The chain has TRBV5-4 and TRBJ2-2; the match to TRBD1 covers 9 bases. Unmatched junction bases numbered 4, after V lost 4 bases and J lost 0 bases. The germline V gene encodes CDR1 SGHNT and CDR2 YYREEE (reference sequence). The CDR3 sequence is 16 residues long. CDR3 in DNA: TGTGCCAGCAGCAGGGGGGACAGGGCGAACACCGGGGAGCTGTTTTTT. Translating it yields CASSRGDRANTGELFF.

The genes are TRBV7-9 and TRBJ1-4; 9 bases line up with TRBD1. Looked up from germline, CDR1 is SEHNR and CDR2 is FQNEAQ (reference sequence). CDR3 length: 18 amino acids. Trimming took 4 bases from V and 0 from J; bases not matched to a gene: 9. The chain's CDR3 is CASSSPRDRAPTNEKLFF. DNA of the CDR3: TGTGCCAGCAGCTCCCCCAGGGACAGGGCCCCAACTAATGAAAAACTGTTTTTT.

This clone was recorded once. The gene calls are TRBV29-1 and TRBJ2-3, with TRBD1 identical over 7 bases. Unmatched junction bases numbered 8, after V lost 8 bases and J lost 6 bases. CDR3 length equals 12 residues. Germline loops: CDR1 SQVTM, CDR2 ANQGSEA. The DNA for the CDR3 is TGCAGCACCGGGACAGTATTGGATACGCAGTATTTT. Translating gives CSTGTVLDTQYF.

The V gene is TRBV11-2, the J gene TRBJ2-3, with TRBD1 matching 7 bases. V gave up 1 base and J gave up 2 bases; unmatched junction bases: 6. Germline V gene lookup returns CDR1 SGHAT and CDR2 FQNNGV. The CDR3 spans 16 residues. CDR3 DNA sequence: TGTGCCAGCAGCTTAGCGGCAGGGGGAGTCACAGATACGCAGTATTTT. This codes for CASSLAAGGVTDTQYF.

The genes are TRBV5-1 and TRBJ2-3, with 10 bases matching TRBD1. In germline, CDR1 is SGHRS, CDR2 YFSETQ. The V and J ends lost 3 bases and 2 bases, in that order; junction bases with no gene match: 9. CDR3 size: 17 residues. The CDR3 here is CASSWPSTGGFTDTQYF. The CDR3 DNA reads TGCGCCAGCAGCTGGCCCTCGACAGGGGGCTTCACAGATACGCAGTATTTT.

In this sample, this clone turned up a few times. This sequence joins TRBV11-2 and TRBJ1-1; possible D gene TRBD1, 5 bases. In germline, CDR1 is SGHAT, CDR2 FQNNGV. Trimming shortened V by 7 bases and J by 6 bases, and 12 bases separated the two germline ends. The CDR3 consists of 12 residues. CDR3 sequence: CASTSRGSEAFF. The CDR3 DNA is TGTGCCAGCACCTCTCGGGGCTCTGAAGCTTTCTTT.

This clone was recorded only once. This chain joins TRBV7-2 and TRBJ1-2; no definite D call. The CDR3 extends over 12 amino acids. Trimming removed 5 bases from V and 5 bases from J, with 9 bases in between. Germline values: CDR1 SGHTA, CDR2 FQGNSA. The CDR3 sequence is CASSRERYGYTF. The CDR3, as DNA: TGTGCCAGCAGCAGAGAGCGGTATGGCTACACCTTC.

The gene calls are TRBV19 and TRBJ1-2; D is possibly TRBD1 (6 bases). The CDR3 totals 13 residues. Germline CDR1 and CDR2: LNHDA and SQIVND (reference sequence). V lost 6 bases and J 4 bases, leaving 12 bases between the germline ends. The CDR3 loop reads CASSRGQPYGYTF. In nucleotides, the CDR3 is TGTGCCAGTAGCCGAGGACAGCCCTATGGCTACACCTTC.